These T cell receptor beta chains were read from a single sample in a study of cytotoxic CD8 clonotypes in ibrutinib-treated CLL. Profiled with immunoSEQ multiplex PCR; TCRdb holds only in-frame clones, not every one. Altogether 300,000 to 400,000 clones are present, roughly 71% being singletons, with the ten largest covering under 8%. Material: PBMCs, obtained after 36 months of ibrutinib treatment. These receptors were taken from a human donor with chronic lymphocytic leukemia. The conserved cysteine and the conserved F or W are not part of the CDR3 here.

v_call cdr3_aa
TRBV18 ASSLFPSGGGTDTQY
TRBV7-7 ASSLASVRSEQF
TRBV7-6 ASSLADRVYEQY
TRBV7-2 ASSHSVGGRDSPLH
TRBV29-1 SVGWQGPPDTQY
TRBV5-4 ASSVRGLNQPQH
TRBV9 ASSVAGGRADEQF
TRBV15 ATSRFGTGKNIQY
TRBV5-1 ASSWDGNYGYT
TRBV19 ASRSSGVAGTEAF
TRBV5-4 ASSLGLAENNEQF
TRBV11-2 ASSPWDGANYGYT
TRBV19 ASSSRTLRRGEETQY
TRBV7-9 ASSFYLTGEFDYGYT
TRBV6-5 ASRSAGGHHTQY
TRBV15 ATSRDPSGDGYT
TRBV10-1 ASCERRRRISSYEQY
TRBV4-1 ASSQGRGGKYGYT
TRBV21-1 ASSEGLAAYNEQF
TRBV18 ASSKGQGRTEAF
TRBV19 ASSRGEGMAQPQH
TRBV7-9 ASSREVFQETQY
TRBV2 ASKTLAGGNSYEQY
TRBV7-2 ASSFSSQRGATDTQY
TRBV11-2 ASSLDRGQGRYNEQF
TRBV6-5 ASRERPRSEKLF
TRBV11-2 ASSLQGVSSGANVLT
TRBV28 ASSLVIRGRNNEQF
TRBV4-2 ASSLRVAGASGTGELF
TRBV10-3 AAGGGNYGYT
TRBV9 ASSSRTEFNEKLF
TRBV6-1 ASSDRPRTDTQY
TRBV11-3 ASSPGLAGSVPYEQY
TRBV7-3 ASSLGLDSYNEQF
TRBV15 ATSLHSGGHNEQF
TRBV19 ASSPGQGSGDTQY
TRBV7-3 ASSLLPDRAGELF
TRBV11-2 ASSLVGRQGDEQY
TRBV5-1 ASSLLGQAPGYT
TRBV7-2 ASSHRPRGGQETQY
TRBV4-1 ASSQGPRLTEAF
TRBV4-1 ASSQDIGLYSPLH
TRBV13 ASSFPGVYEQY
TRBV11-2 ASRTSGGQGSYEQY
TRBV7-3 ASSSYTGSRAF
TRBV6-1 ASSEGTQRKGVYEQY
TRBV18 ASSQMTGGLWNEQF
TRBV18 ASSMSALEAF
TRBV2 ASSAGTGTPQH
TRBV21-1 ASSRGTSGLSYEQY
TRBV29-1 SVDRTSRETQY
TRBV2 ASRGLAGVNEQF
TRBV6-5 ASSSLYGYT
TRBV7-3 ASSFLGGTDTQY
TRBV6-1 ASSATVGQGWPQH
TRBV5-1 ASRGWLAGSYEQY
TRBV7-2 ASSLARGGFPGELF